This TCR beta chain was retrieved from a study of blood T cell repertoires in COVID-19. This clone has only one observation. This CDR3 comprises 15 residues. Germline CDR1 SGHRS, CDR2 YFSETQ. The V and J ends lost 7 bases and 3 bases, in that order; junction bases with no gene match: 8. Per the study methods: Amplification from reference gene primers served as the basis for estimated nucleated cell counts. Data came from immunoSEQ multiplex PCR; TCRdb stores just in-frame clones and leaves some out. The D gene and trimming were derived from the DNA, and the V and J assignments and clone size from that table. Here the sample spans around 80,000 clones, 60% to 75% being singletons.

The J gene is TRBJ2-1, the V gene TRBV5-1, with 9 bases matching TRBD2. The clonotype originates from a man aged 45-60 years with active or convalescent COVID-19. The sequenced sample was peripheral blood. For the CDR3, the DNA is TGCGCCAGCTCCCCCCGGACTAGCGTCTACAATGAGCAGTTCTTC. Protein product: CASSPRTSVYNEQFF.